This T cell receptor beta chain was captured in a study of naive and memory T cell subsets. The study's findings and limits: TCR transcript changes with activation or differentiation may affect this RNA method.

Treatment denoted: skin biopsy from PPD injection site in Mantoux-positive individual. An oligonucleotide containing a UMI was ligated to the 3' end of TCR cDNA. With 0 bases removed from V and 4 bases from J, the gap between germline ends came to 12 bases. Germline CDR1 DFQATT, CDR2 SNEGSKA (reference sequence). This CDR3 is 14 amino acids long. The SP2 primer and nested alpha and beta constant region primers amplified ligated cDNA in four rounds. TCRdb used MiXCR to reprocess the UMI-ligation and nested PCR reads, holding one entry per CDR3 protein. The data contain 20,000 to 25,000 distinct CDR3 sequences, around 6% of them singletons. This clonotype was observed a handful of times. Antigen: not known.

The sequence derives from an adult in good health. The chain has TRBV20-1 and TRBJ1-1; D is undetermined. The source was skin, collected from a tuberculin skin test site. This chain's CDR3 is CSARDDRTGTEAFF. CDR3 nucleotides: TGCAGTGCTAGAGATGACCGGACGGGCACTGAAGCTTTCTTT.